This section outlines one T cell receptor beta chain sequence together with its context. Repertoires were generated with immunoSEQ multiplex PCR, while TCRdb's copy carries only in-frame clones and drops some. The repertoire includes about 48,000 clones, 94% of them detected once, and around 0.47% sits in the top ten. This sample is drawn from a study of T cell changes during pregnancy in multiple sclerosis. Trimming cost V 4 bases and J 7 bases, with 19 bases left between them. Germline V gives CDR1 PRHDT, CDR2 FYEKMQ (reference sequence). CDR3 size: 15 residues. The sequence was collected from a female donor with multiple sclerosis, enrolled in a pregnancy study. The rearrangement links TRBV13 to TRBJ1-1, with D possibly matching TRBD1 (5 bases). This sample comprised CD4+ T cells from peripheral blood mononuclear cells, obtained in the first trimester of pregnancy. DNA for the CDR3: TGTGCCAGCAGCTCCCTGTCAGGTAAAGACAGTGAAGCTTTCTTT. This encodes CASSSLSGKDSEAFF. Based on the CDR3 plus reference TRBV13 and TRBJ1-1, the full variable domain is AAGVIQSPRHLIKEKRETATLKCYPIPRHDTVYWYQQGPGQDPQFLISFYEKMQSDKGSIPDRFSAQQFSDYHSELNMSSLELGDSALYFCASSSLSGKDSEAFFGQGTRLTVV.